This T cell receptor beta chain derives from a study of shared clonotypes between healthy human individuals. Notes on the study in general: Few donors restricted represented genetic and exposure-history diversity. Clonotype sharing across donors was expected to vary with sequencing depth.

The protocol was immunoSEQ multiplex PCR, while the TCRdb copy is restricted to in-frame clones and leaves out a portion. The sample contains hundreds of thousands of clones, 77% of which appear only once. Turning to this clone: Its cognate antigen is unknown.

The CDR3 sequence is 13 residues long. The V end was cut by 5 bases, the J end by 5 bases, with 13 bases between. Germline lookup yields CDR1 SGDLS and CDR2 YYNGEE. There were no recent acute infections or vaccinations among the donors, who were healthy HIV-negative adults. The chain couples TRBV9 to TRBJ2-5; D might be TRBD2 (5 bases). Sequencing used PBMCs. This clonotype originated in a woman aged 35 to 49 in good health. Some clones in this sample may be carry-over from other donors' samples. CDR3 amino acids: CASSSEVTETQYF. The CDR3 DNA reads TGTGCCAGCAGTTCGGAGGTGACGGAGACCCAGTACTTC.